These 27 T cell receptor beta chains originate from one sample sequenced in a study of T cells after yellow fever vaccination. TCRdb ran MiXCR on the 5' RACE reads and lists one entry per CDR3 protein. The sample yields 400,000 or so distinct CDR3 sequences, under 20% seen once. Material: PBMCs, obtained before the yellow fever booster vaccination. Source of these receptors: a man between 18 and 29 years old who received the YFV17D yellow fever vaccine.

This clonotype was picked up a small number of times. V usage is TRBV5-8 and J usage is TRBJ2-7; D is uncertain. Germline V gene lookup returns CDR1 SGHTS and CDR2 YDEGEE. CDR3 length: 14 residues. The V and J ends lost 0 bases and 1 base respectively, with 8 bases between them. The CDR3 bases are TGTGCCAGCAGCTTGGGGCCCCGATCCTACGAGCAGTACTTC. Its translation: CASSLGPRSYEQYF. Using reference TRBV5-8 and TRBJ2-7 for the parts outside the CDR3, the full variable domain is EAGVTQSPTHLIKTRGQQATLRCSPISGHTSVYWYQQALGLGLQFLLWYDEGEERNRGNFPPRFSGRQFPNYSSELNVNALELEDSALYLCASSLGPRSYEQYFGPGTRLTVT.

This clonotype was seen a few times. The chain recombines TRBV7-3 with TRBJ2-5; D is ambiguous. The CDR3 is 13 residues long. V was shortened by 2 bases and J by 5 bases, with 9 bases between the two germline ends. The V gene's germline CDR1 is SGHTA and CDR2 FQGTGA. The CDR3 protein is CASSLGEGETQYF. CDR3 sequence (DNA): TGTGCCAGCAGCTTAGGGGAAGGGGAGACCCAGTACTTC.

In its sample, this clonotype was seen a few times. The CDR3 here is CASSLQGGGELFF. CDR3 in DNA: TGCGCCAGCAGCCTACAGGGTGGCGGGGAGCTGTTTTTT. The V and J genes are TRBV10-1 and TRBJ2-2, with D perhaps matching TRBD1 (6 bases). V gave up 6 bases and J gave up 7 bases, with 12 bases separating them. The germline CDR1 and CDR2 sequences are WNHNN and SYGVQD (reference sequence). CDR3 size: 13 residues.

This clonotype has a handful of counts. This rearrangement joins TRBV7-2 to TRBJ2-6; perhaps TRBD2 as D (5 bases). Germline CDR1 and CDR2: SGHTA and FQGNSA. V shed 6 bases and J shed 0 bases, with 9 bases lying between them. This CDR3 has 15 residues. The CDR3 DNA reads as TGTGCCAGCAGGCCTGAGGGCTCTGGGGCCAACGTCCTGACTTTC. Protein: CASRPEGSGANVLTF.

This clonotype has just a few counts. This sequence joins TRBV14 and TRBJ2-3; TRBD1 is a possible D gene (5 bases). V dropped 3 bases and J dropped 4 bases, with 20 bases sitting between them. The CDR3 is 17 residues long. Looked up from germline, CDR1 is SGHDN and CDR2 is FVKESK. DNA of the CDR3: TGTGCCAGCAGCCACAGCATGGACAACAGGCACGCAGATACGCAGTATTTT. Its translation: CASSHSMDNRHADTQYF. The variable domain in full, with the rest retrieved from reference TRBV14 and TRBJ2-3, is EAGVTQFPSHSVIEKGQTVTLRCDPISGHDNLYWYRRVMGKEIKFLLHFVKESKQDESGMPNNRFLAERTGGTYSTLKVQPAELEDSGVYFCASSHSMDNRHADTQYFGPGTRLTVL.

J is TRBJ2-7 and V is TRBV4-2; possible D gene TRBD1, 6 bases. V gave up 2 bases and J gave up 4 bases, with 21 bases separating them. The CDR3 is 17 amino acids. Germline CDR1 is LGHNA and CDR2 is YNFKEQ. CDR3 residues: CASSQSQGRSTNYEQYF. CDR3 nucleotide sequence: TGTGCCAGCAGCCAAAGTCAGGGGCGCTCCACTAATTACGAGCAGTACTTC.

In this sample, this clonotype turned up a few times. This likely comes from a read error, as the CDR3 has no conserved phenylalanine or tryptophan at its end. The rearrangement joins TRBV18 to TRBJ1-4, with 8 bases that match TRBD1. The CDR3 is made up of 16 amino acids. Germline V CDR1 and CDR2: KGHSH, LQKENI. CDR3 sequence (DNA): TGTGCCAGCTCGCCAGCCCGGGACAGGTTTAATGGAAAACTGTTTCTT. It specifies CASSPARDRFNGKLFL.

In its sample, this clonotype was seen a few times. V is TRBV12-3 or TRBV12-4 and J is TRBJ2-3; D possibly corresponds to TRBD2 (5 bases). V was pared by 1 base and J by 1 base, with 15 bases between. The CDR3 extends over 17 amino acids. The CDR3 spells CASSLGRVGMGTDTQYF. CDR3 coding DNA: TGTGCCAGCAGTTTAGGCCGGGTCGGGATGGGCACAGATACGCAGTATTTT.

There are a few counts of this clonotype. The gene calls are TRBV5-1 and TRBJ1-1; possible D gene TRBD1, 5 bases. Trimming removed 4 bases at V and 1 base at J, with 11 bases between. CDR1 and CDR2 from the germline V gene are SGHRS and YFSETQ. CDR3 size: 14 residues. CDR3 sequence (DNA): TGCGCCAGCAGCCTGACCAGGGAGAACACTGAAGCTTTCTTT. This sequence encodes CASSLTRENTEAFF.

In this sample, this clonotype turned up once. The chain recombines TRBV7-8 with TRBJ2-1, with D tentatively TRBD1 (6 bases). The CDR3 runs 15 residues. Trimming pared 1 base from V and 2 bases from J, leaving 9 bases between. CDR1 is SGHVS, CDR2 FQNEAQ, per germline. The chain's CDR3 is CASSLEGDTYNEQFF. The CDR3 DNA reads as TGTGCCAGCAGCTTAGAGGGGGATACCTACAATGAGCAGTTCTTC.

The rearrangement joins TRBV29-1 to TRBJ1-2; D remains unclear. V was clipped by 4 bases and J by 3 bases, with 12 bases between them. Germline CDR1 and CDR2: SQVTM and ANQGSEA. The CDR3 contains 13 residues. The CDR3 sequence is CSVGSGKHYGYTF. CDR3 nucleotide sequence: TGCAGCGTTGGTAGCGGGAAACACTATGGCTACACCTTC.

The chain combines TRBV4-3 with TRBJ1-1; the D is unclear. The CDR3 spans 18 residues. Germline V gene data show CDR1 as LGHNA and CDR2 as YSLEER. The V gene lost 0 bases and the J gene lost 4 bases, with 21 bases spanning the gap. The CDR3 region is CASSQDQVVEGEGTEAFF. CDR3 bases: TGCGCCAGCAGCCAAGATCAAGTCGTCGAGGGCGAGGGCACTGAAGCTTTCTTT.

This clonotype was found many times. The chain couples TRBV5-1 to TRBJ2-1; 8 nucleotides line up with TRBD2. This CDR3 region has 16 residues. Germline V lookup: CDR1 SGHRS, CDR2 YFSETQ. The trim removed 0 bases at V and 4 bases at J, leaving 6 bases unmatched. The CDR3 loop is CASSLAPGLDYNEQFF. The CDR3 region has the DNA TGCGCCAGCAGCTTGGCCCCGGGACTAGATTACAATGAGCAGTTCTTC.

Only a few counts were recorded for this clonotype. V gene TRBV15 combines with J gene TRBJ2-7; TRBD1 matches 8 bases. V trimming: 2 bases; J trimming: 0 bases; junction bases outside the gene matches: 6. The CDR3 sequence is 16 residues long. Germline V CDR1 and CDR2: LNHNV, YYDKDF (reference sequence). The CDR3 DNA is TGTGCCACCAGCAGATGGACAGGGCCCGACTCCTACGAGCAGTACGTC. It encodes CATSRWTGPDSYEQYV.

This chain uses TRBV7-8 with TRBJ1-5; D unclear. This CDR3 has 16 amino acids. Trimming removed 5 bases at V and 0 bases at J, with 14 bases between. Looked up from germline, CDR1 is SGHVS and CDR2 is FQNEAQ. CDR3: CASSPSPGHSNQPQHF. The CDR3 DNA is TGTGCCAGCAGCCCCTCCCCCGGCCATAGCAATCAGCCCCAGCATTTT.

The chain combines TRBV24-1 with TRBJ2-5; D ambiguous. The V gene lost 1 base and the J gene lost 2 bases, with 19 bases spanning the gap. This CDR3 spans 18 amino acids. CDR1 and CDR2 from the germline V gene are KGHDR and SFDVKD. The DNA of the CDR3 is TGTGCCACCAGTGATTTTGTCCAGCCCGGAATCTTACAAGAGACCCAGTACTTC. Amino acid sequence: CATSDFVQPGILQETQYF.

This clonotype occurred a few times. The V gene is TRBV6-4, the J gene TRBJ2-3, with TRBD2 matching over 7 bases. CDR3 length: 15 residues. V dropped 5 bases and J dropped 6; count of bases not matched to a gene: 11. Germline assignment: CDR1 MRHNA and CDR2 SNTAGT. The CDR3: CASSSRSGEGDTQYF. DNA for the CDR3: TGTGCCAGCAGTTCCCGGTCCGGGGAGGGGGATACGCAGTATTTT.

This clonotype showed up just a few times. This chain joins TRBV19 and TRBJ1-2; D is possibly TRBD1 (5 bases). This CDR3 region has 13 residues. Germline V gives CDR1 LNHDA, CDR2 SQIVND (reference sequence). V gave up 7 bases and J gave up 10 bases, with 19 bases separating them. This CDR3 is CASTTRRGEVYTF. Here the CDR3 DNA reads TGTGCCAGTACGACGAGAAGGGGAGAGGTCTACACCTTC.

This clonotype was seen a few times. The genes are TRBV5-1 and TRBJ1-2; TRBD1 might be the D (6 bases). V was shortened by 8 bases and J by 4 bases, with 18 bases between the two germline ends. The CDR3 length is 14 residues. Per germline, CDR1 SGHRS and CDR2 YFSETQ. The CDR3 spells CASRPGTTSYGYTF. The DNA of the CDR3 is TGCGCCAGTAGGCCCGGGACAACGAGCTATGGCTACACCTTC.

In this sample, this clonotype turned up many times. The chain recombines TRBV4-1 with TRBJ1-1; TRBD1 might be the D (5 bases). This CDR3 is 12 amino acids long. V was pared by 0 bases and J by 10 bases, with 9 bases between. Germline V gene sequence: CDR1 MGHRA, CDR2 YSYEKL. The CDR3 DNA is TGCGCCAGCAGCCAAGAGGCAGGGCCAGCTTTCTTT. This gives the protein CASSQEAGPAFF.

The chain couples TRBV20-1 to TRBJ2-1; 7 bases fit TRBD1. Germline values: CDR1 DFQATT, CDR2 SNEGSKA (reference sequence). The J segment lost 4 bases and the V segment lost 0 bases, leaving 3 bases of the junction unmatched. There are 14 residues in the CDR3. The CDR3 spells CSARDSQGYNEQFF. CDR3 bases: TGCAGTGCTAGAGATTCACAGGGGTACAATGAGCAGTTCTTC.

This clonotype was observed a handful of times. V gene TRBV20-1 combines with J gene TRBJ1-2; possible D gene TRBD1, 6 bases. This CDR3 region has 14 residues. Trimming shortened V by 1 base and J by 3 bases, and 12 bases separated the two germline ends. The germline V gene has CDR1 DFQATT and CDR2 SNEGSKA (reference sequence). CDR3 coding DNA: TGCAGTGCTAGAGTGGGGGGCTTAGACTATGGCTACACCTTC. Protein sequence: CSARVGGLDYGYTF.

This clonotype was seen only a few times. The genes are TRBV7-9 and TRBJ1-5; D not certain. Trimming shortened V by 1 base and J by 5 bases, and 6 bases separated the two germline ends. This CDR3 comprises 13 residues. The germline V gene encodes CDR1 SEHNR and CDR2 FQNEAQ (reference sequence). CDR3 sequence: CASSLEADQPQHF. CDR3 DNA sequence: TGTGCCAGCAGCTTAGAGGCCGATCAGCCCCAGCATTTT. The full variable domain, completed using reference TRBV7-9 and TRBJ1-5, is DTGVSQNPRHKITKRGQNVTFRCDPISEHNRLYWYRQTLGQGPEFLTYFQNEAQLEKSRLLSDRFSAERPKGSFSTLEIQRTEQGDSAMYLCASSLEADQPQHFGDGTRLSIL.

The gene calls are TRBV5-1 and TRBJ1-1; D call uncertain. Trimming took off 1 base at V and 6 bases at J, with 13 bases between the two ends. Germline loops: CDR1 SGHRS, CDR2 YFSETQ. This CDR3 is built from 14 residues. This chain's CDR3 is CASSLLYRKAEAFF. For the CDR3, the DNA is TGCGCCAGCAGCTTGCTGTACCGAAAGGCTGAAGCTTTCTTT.

The CDR3 sequence is CASSVRPAGINEQFF. The CDR3 DNA is TGTGCCAGCAGCGTACGACCAGCGGGGATAAATGAGCAGTTCTTC. This chain joins TRBV9 and TRBJ2-1; 7 bases agree with TRBD2. The V gene's germline CDR1 is SGDLS and CDR2 YYNGEE. The CDR3 extends over 15 amino acids. The V segment lost 1 base and the J segment 7 bases; nucleotides outside the gene matches: 8.

Ten or more counts support this clonotype. This chain connects TRBV2 to TRBJ1-1; 9 bases fit TRBD1. The CDR3 length is 13 residues. Germline V gene lookup returns CDR1 SNHLY and CDR2 FYNNEI. V was pared by 10 bases and J by 7 bases, with 10 bases of the junction left unmatched. The CDR3 here is CATLGEGQGEAFF. CDR3 DNA sequence: TGTGCCACCCTCGGAGAGGGACAGGGTGAAGCTTTCTTT.

The chain has TRBV24-1 and TRBJ2-3; D is possibly TRBD1 or TRBD2 (6 bases each). Germline CDR1 reads KGHDR; CDR2 reads SFDVKD. This CDR3 has 15 amino acids. The V gene lost 0 bases and the J gene lost 1 base, with 7 bases spanning the gap. CDR3 in amino acids: CATSDLRGGTDTQYF. Here the CDR3 DNA reads TGTGCCACCAGTGATTTGAGGGGGGGCACAGATACGCAGTATTTT.